This TCR beta chain is from a study of cytomegalovirus exposure and HLA in healthy donors. Whole-study findings and limits: Common viral pathogens seemed to be connected with several of the most significant clusters, according to a later analysis. TCR beta sequences reportedly predicted most subjects' HLA-A and HLA-B alleles accurately. The productive fraction for most TCR beta V segments was about 90% or about 30% in an earlier analysis.

Germline V lookup: CDR1 SGHRS, CDR2 YFSETQ. The V segment lost 6 bases and the J segment 0 bases; nucleotides outside the gene matches: 5. CDR3 length: 15 amino acids. The PCR ran on 60 Vbeta and 13 Jbeta primers. Clones were sequenced by immunoSEQ multiplex PCR, and TCRdb holds only the in-frame ones, with some missing. The sample data list about 200,000 clones. On this clone: Its specificity is not known.

Sequencing used PBMCs. This chain connects TRBV5-1 to TRBJ2-7, with 11 bases aligning to TRBD2. The TCR comes from a man aged 30-40 years in good health and CMV-seronegative. CDR3 region: CASTQLAGDSYEQYF. CDR3 sequence (DNA): TGCGCCAGCACCCAACTAGCGGGGGACTCCTACGAGCAGTACTTC.